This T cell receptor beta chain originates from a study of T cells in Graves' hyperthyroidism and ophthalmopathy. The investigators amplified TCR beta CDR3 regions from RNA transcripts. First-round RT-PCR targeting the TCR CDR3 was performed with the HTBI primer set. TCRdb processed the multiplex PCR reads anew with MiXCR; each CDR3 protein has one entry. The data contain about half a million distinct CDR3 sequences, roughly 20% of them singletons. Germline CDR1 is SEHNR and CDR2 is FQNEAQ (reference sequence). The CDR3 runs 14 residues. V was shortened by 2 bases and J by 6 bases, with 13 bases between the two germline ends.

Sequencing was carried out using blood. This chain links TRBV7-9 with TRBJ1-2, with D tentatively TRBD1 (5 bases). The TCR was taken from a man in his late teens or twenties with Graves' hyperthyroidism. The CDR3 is CASSLPLVGDGYTF. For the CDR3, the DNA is TGTGCCAGCAGCTTACCCCTAGTGGGGGATGGCTACACCTTC.